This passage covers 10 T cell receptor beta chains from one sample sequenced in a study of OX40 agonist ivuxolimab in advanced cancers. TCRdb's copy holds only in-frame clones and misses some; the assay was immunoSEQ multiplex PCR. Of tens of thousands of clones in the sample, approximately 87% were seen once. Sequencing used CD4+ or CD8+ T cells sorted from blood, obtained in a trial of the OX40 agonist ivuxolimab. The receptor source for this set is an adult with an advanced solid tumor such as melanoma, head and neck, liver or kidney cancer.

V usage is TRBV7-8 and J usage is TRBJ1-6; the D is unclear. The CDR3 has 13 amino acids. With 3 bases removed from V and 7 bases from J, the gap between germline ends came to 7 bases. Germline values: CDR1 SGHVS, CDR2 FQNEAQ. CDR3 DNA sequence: TGTGCCAGCAGCTTTGGTCAGAATTCACCCCTCCACTTT. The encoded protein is CASSFGQNSPLHF.

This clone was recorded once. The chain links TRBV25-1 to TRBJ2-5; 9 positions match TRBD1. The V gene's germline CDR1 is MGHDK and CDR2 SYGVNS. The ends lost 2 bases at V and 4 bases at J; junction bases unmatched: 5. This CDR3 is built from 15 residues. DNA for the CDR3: TGTGCCAGCAGTGAACCCGGGACAGGGAGAGAGACCCAGTACTTC. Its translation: CASSEPGTGRETQYF.

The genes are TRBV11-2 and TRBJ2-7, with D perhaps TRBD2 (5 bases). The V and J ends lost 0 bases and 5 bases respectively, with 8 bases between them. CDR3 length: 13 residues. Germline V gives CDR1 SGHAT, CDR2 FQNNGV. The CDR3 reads CASSLDVEDEQYF. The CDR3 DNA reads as TGTGCCAGCAGCTTAGACGTGGAGGACGAGCAGTACTTC.

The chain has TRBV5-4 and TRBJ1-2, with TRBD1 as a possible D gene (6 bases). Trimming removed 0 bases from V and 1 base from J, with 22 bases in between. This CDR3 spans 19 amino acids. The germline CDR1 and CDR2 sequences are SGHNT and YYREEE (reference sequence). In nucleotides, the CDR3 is TGTGCCAGCAGCTTGGAACTTTCCAGGGGCCCTACTGGTAACTATGGCTACACCTTC. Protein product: CASSLELSRGPTGNYGYTF. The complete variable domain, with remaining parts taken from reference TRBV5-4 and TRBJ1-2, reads ETGVTQSPTHLIKTRGQQVTLRCSSQSGHNTVSWYQQALGQGPQFIFQYYREEENGRGNFPPRFSGLQFPNYSSELNVNALELDDSALYLCASSLELSRGPTGNYGYTFGSGTRLTVV.

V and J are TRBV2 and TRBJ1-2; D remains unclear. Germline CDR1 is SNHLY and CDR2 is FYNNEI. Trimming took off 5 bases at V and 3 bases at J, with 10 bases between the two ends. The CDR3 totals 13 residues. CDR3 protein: CASSTRRDYGYTF. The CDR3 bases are TGTGCCAGCAGTACTCGGAGGGACTATGGCTACACCTTC.

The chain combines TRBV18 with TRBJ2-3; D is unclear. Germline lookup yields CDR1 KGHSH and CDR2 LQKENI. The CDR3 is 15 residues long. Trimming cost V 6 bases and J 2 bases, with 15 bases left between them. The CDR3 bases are TGTGCCAGCTCGTTCTACCAGAGTTCCACAGATACGCAGTATTTT. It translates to CASSFYQSSTDTQYF.

CDR3 bases: TGCAGCGTTGGGGGCAGCAAAAATGGTGAGACCCAGTACTTC. It yields the protein CSVGGSKNGETQYF. This chain joins TRBV29-1 and TRBJ2-5; tentatively, D is TRBD1 (5 bases). CDR3 size: 14 residues. The germline gives CDR1 SQVTM, CDR2 ANQGSEA. The V end lost 4 bases, the J end lost 5 bases, and 17 bases lay between the germline ends.

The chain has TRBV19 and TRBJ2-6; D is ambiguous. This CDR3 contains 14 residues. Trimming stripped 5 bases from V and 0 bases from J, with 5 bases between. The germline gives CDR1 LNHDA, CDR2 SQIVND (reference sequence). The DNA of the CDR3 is TGTGCCAGTAGTTTGAACTCTGGGGCCAACGTCCTGACTTTC. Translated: CASSLNSGANVLTF.

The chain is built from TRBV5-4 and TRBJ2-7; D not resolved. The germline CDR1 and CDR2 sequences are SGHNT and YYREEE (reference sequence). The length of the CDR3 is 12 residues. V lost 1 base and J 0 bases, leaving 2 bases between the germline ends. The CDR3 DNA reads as TGTGCCAGCAGCTTGAACTCCTACGAGCAGTACTTC. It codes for CASSLNSYEQYF.

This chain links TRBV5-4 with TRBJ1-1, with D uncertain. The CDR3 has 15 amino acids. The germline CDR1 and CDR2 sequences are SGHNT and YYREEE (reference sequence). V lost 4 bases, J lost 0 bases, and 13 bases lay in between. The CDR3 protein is CASSPLSGVNTEAFF. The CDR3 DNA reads TGTGCCAGCAGCCCCTTAAGTGGGGTGAACACTGAAGCTTTCTTT.